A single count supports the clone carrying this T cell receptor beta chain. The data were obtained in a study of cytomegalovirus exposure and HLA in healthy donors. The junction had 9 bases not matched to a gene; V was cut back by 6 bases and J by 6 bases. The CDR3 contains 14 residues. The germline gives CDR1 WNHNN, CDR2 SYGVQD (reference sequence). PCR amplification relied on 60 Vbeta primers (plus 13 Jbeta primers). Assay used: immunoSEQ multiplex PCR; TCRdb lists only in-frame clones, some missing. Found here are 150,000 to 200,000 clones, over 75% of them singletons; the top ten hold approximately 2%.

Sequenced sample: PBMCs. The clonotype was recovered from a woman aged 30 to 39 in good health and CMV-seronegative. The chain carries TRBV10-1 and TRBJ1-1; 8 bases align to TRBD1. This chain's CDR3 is CASRKDRVLPEAFF. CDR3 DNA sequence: TGCGCCAGCAGAAAGGACAGGGTATTACCTGAAGCTTTCTTT.